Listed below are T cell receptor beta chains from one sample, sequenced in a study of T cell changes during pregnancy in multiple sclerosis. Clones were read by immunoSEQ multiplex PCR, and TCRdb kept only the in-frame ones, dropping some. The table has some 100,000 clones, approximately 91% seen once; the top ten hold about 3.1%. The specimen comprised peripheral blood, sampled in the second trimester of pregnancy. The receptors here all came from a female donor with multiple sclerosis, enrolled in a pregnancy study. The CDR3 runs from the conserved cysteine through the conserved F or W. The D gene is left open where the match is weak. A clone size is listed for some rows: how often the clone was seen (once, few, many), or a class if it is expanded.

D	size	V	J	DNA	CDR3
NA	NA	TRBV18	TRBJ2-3	TGTGCCAGCTCACCAGCTAGAAGGACAGATACGCAGTATTTT	CASSPARRTDTQYF
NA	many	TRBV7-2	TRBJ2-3	TGTGCCAGCAGCCCCCGACAGGGAGGTTCGACAGATACGCAGTATTTT	CASSPRQGGSTDTQYF
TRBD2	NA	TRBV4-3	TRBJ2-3	TGCGCCAGCAGCCAAGAAGTCCCCCTAGCGGGAGGGGGGGGGTGGGGCACAGATACGCAGTATTTT	CASSQEVPLAGGGGWGTDTQYF
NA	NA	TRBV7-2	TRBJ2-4	TGTGCCAGCAGCACCCACGTAAGCCTCGATCTAGCCAAAAACATTCAGTACTTC	CASSTHVSLDLAKNIQYF
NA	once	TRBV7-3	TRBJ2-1	TGTGCCAGCAGCACCTATCGTGGTAATGAGCAGTTCTTC	CASSTYRGNEQFF
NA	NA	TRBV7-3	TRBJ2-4	TGTGCCAGCAGCTTAGGGCTGGGCAGGGATGCCAAAAACATTCAGTACTTC	CASSLGLGRDAKNIQYF
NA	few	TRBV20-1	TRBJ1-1	TGCAGTGCTACTCTATACCCTGAAGCTTTCTTT	CSATLYPEAFF
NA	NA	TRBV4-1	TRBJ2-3	TGCGCCAGCAGCCAACGACACCTCAGCACAGATACGCAGTATTTT	CASSQRHLSTDTQYF
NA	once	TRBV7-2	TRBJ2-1	TGTGCCAGCGTATTGCTTAGGGGCAATGAGCAGTTCTTC	CASVLLRGNEQFF
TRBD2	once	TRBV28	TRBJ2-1	TGTGCCAGCAGTGATTGGGCGGGAGTTTCAATTCATGGCTCCTACAATGAGCAGTTCTTC	CASSDWAGVSIHGSYNEQFF
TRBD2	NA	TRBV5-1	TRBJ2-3	TGCGCCAGTTCTCCTGGACTAGCGGGAACTGGGGGAGATACGCAGTATTTT	CASSPGLAGTGGDTQYF
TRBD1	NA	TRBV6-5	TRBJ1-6	TGTGCCAGCAGGGGACAGGGGTATGGACCCCTCCACTTT	CASRGQGYGPLHF
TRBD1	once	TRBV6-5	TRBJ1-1	TGTGCCAGCAGTCCCTTCAGGGGGCGGGCTGAAGCTTTCTTT	CASSPFRGRAEAFF
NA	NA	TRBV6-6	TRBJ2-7	TGTGCCAGCAGATACCCGGAGGGCGAGCAGTACTTC	CASRYPEGEQYF
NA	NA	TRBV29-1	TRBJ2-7	TGCAGCGTTGATTTAGCGTACGAGCAGTACTTC	CSVDLAYEQYF